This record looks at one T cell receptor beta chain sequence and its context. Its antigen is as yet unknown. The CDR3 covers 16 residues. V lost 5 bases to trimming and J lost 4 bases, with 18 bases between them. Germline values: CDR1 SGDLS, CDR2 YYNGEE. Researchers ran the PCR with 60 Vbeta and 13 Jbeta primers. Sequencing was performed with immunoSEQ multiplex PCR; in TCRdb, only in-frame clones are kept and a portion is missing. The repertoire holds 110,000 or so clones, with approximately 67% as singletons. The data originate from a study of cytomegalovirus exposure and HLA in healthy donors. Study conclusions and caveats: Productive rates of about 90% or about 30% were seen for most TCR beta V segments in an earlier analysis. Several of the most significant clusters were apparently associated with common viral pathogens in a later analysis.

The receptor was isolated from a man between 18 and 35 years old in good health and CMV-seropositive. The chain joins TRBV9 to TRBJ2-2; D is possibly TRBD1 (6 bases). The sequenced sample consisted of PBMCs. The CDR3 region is CASSALGAWGTGELFF. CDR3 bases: TGTGCCAGCAGTGCTTTGGGGGCCTGGGGCACCGGGGAGCTGTTTTTT.